Below are 5 T cell receptor beta chains sequenced from a single sample in a study of blood T cell repertoires in COVID-19 (dated by TCRdb to the early 2020s). The receptor library was made with the immunoSEQ multiplex PCR assay. TCRdb mirrors the immuneACCESS table, restricted to in-frame sequences. Some clones are absent from its copies; in checked studies, under half trace to an unresolved V gene, and the reason for the others is unknown. This sample is represented by about 30,000 clones; 65% to 70% of them were singletons. The leading ten clones occupy approximately 16% of the sample. The material sequenced was peripheral blood. The receptors here all came from a human donor in a cohort sampled during active COVID-19.

The V gene is TRBV12-3 or TRBV12-4, the J gene TRBJ2-5; D might be TRBD1 (6 bases). The CDR3 length is 12 residues. Trimming pared 2 bases from V and 6 bases from J, leaving 7 bases between. CDR3 sequence reads: CASSLRGKTQYF. The CDR3 nucleotides read TGTGCCAGCAGTTTAAGGGGGAAGACCCAGTACTTC.

This chain links TRBV5-4 with TRBJ1-1, with 8 bases aligning to TRBD1. CDR1 and CDR2 from the germline V gene are SGHNT and YYREEE (reference sequence). Trimming at V came to 9 bases and at J to 0 bases, leaving 10 bases not matched to a gene. This CDR3 contains 15 residues. CDR3 DNA sequence: TGTGCCACCACGCAGGGGGCCGGTTTGAACACTGAAGCTTTCTTT. Translated, it gives CATTQGAGLNTEAFF.

The chain couples TRBV5-1 to TRBJ1-2; 8 bases are a match to TRBD1. Trimming cost V 4 bases and J 6 bases; bases outside gene matches: 8. The germline V gene has CDR1 SGHRS and CDR2 YFSETQ. The CDR3 consists of 14 residues. The CDR3 loop reads CASSGRQGRNGYTF. Written as DNA, the CDR3 is TGCGCCAGCAGCGGAAGACAGGGGAGAAATGGCTACACCTTC.

CDR3 residues: CASSPRGGIYEQYF. The CDR3 nucleotides read TGTGCCAGCAGCCCCCGGGGGGGGATCTACGAGCAGTACTTC. The chain uses TRBV11-3 and TRBJ2-7, with 8 nucleotides matching TRBD2. J lost 3 bases, V lost 5 bases, and 6 bases had no gene match. The length of the CDR3 is 14 residues. Germline V gives CDR1 SGHNT, CDR2 YENEEA.

This clone was recorded many times. The chain recombines TRBV13 with TRBJ1-2; 8 nucleotides line up with TRBD1. The germline V gene encodes CDR1 PRHDT and CDR2 FYEKMQ (reference sequence). Trimming took 4 bases from V and 7 from J; bases not matched to a gene: 8. This CDR3 region has 14 residues. The CDR3, as DNA: TGTGCCAGCAGCTCCAGCAGGGGGCCGAGTGGCTACACCTTC. Encoded protein: CASSSSRGPSGYTF.